This T cell receptor beta chain comes out of a study of cytomegalovirus exposure and HLA in healthy donors. Overall study findings and caveats: Sequencing had likely introduced a cluster of highly shared sequence variants as an artifact.

Trimming pared 1 base from V and 2 bases from J, leaving 17 bases between. There are 17 residues in the CDR3. Germline lookup yields CDR1 LNHDA and CDR2 SQIVND (reference sequence). The PCR was carried out with 60 Vbeta primers and 13 Jbeta primers. Data came from immunoSEQ multiplex PCR; TCRdb stores just in-frame clones and leaves some out. The top ten hold approximately 1.9% of the sample, which has about 83,000 clones, roughly 80% seen once. Of note for this clone: Its target is not known.

This chain connects TRBV19 to TRBJ1-1; the D is unclear. The source is a young woman in good health and CMV-seronegative. The material sequenced was PBMCs. The CDR3 sequence is CASSIVWAGEDNTEAFF. DNA of the CDR3: TGTGCCAGTAGTATAGTATGGGCTGGGGAGGACAACACTGAAGCTTTCTTT.